This TCR beta chain comes out of a study of T cells after yellow fever vaccination. TCRdb re-called the 5' RACE reads with MiXCR, one entry per CDR3 protein. The sample holds around 25,000 distinct CDR3 sequences; 4.5% are singletons and the top ten take approximately 38%. Looked up from germline, CDR1 is SGHRS and CDR2 is YFSETQ. This CDR3 comprises 14 residues. V lost 4 bases and J lost 4, with 13 bases in between. The sample here was PBMCs, either bulk or a sorted T-cell subset (CD4+, CD8+, memory, or dextramer-sorted; not recorded which), taken on the day of the yellow fever booster vaccination. This chain links TRBV5-1 with TRBJ2-3; maybe TRBD1 (6 bases). This receptor was identified in a young man who received the YFV17D yellow fever vaccine. The CDR3 spells CASSQRNRADTQYF. CDR3 nucleotide sequence: TGCGCCAGCAGCCAGAGAAACAGGGCAGATACGCAGTATTTT.